This TCR beta chain is drawn from a study of CD4+ T cells in melanoma (dated by TCRdb to between 2021 and 2024). At the level of the whole study: Neoantigen-specific CD4+ T cells in human melanoma were what the study investigated.

Library construction relied on the immunoSEQ multiplex PCR assay. Not all clones reach the TCRdb copy of this immuneACCESS table, which keeps in-frame sequences only. Checked studies attribute under half of the gap to unresolved V genes and leave the rest unexplained. A total of 15,000 or so clones appear in this sample, roughly 84% of them only once. Jointly, the top ten make up 6.4% of the sample. Donors were patients with melanoma. As regards this clone: Its binding antigen is unknown. Base quality data are lacking; no much larger clone is found one base away.

Results and caveats for the whole study, not just this receptor: Neoantigen-specific CD4+ T cells in melanoma were reported to have a range of differentiation states. The report described a correlation between neoantigen-specific CD4+ T cells and the function of CD8+ T cells, macrophages and B cells.

Including the terminal cysteine and phenylalanine, the CDR3 comprises 16 residues. Only the CDR3 part of the read is kept: 48 bases, read in frame from the first base. The germline ends are 13 bases apart after V is trimmed by 2 bases and J by 0 bases. The germline V gene (reference sequence) provides CDR1 PRHDT and CDR2 FYEKMQ. Sequencing used cells from a culture (not recorded whether cultured in vitro). Here the chain combines TRBV13 and TRBJ1-1; the D gene is not confidently resolved. The TCR comes from a human donor with melanoma. The CDR3 region reads CASSLIVASLNTEAFF. The bases are TGTGCCAGCAGCTTAATAGTAGCCAGCCTGAACACTGAAGCTTTCTTT.